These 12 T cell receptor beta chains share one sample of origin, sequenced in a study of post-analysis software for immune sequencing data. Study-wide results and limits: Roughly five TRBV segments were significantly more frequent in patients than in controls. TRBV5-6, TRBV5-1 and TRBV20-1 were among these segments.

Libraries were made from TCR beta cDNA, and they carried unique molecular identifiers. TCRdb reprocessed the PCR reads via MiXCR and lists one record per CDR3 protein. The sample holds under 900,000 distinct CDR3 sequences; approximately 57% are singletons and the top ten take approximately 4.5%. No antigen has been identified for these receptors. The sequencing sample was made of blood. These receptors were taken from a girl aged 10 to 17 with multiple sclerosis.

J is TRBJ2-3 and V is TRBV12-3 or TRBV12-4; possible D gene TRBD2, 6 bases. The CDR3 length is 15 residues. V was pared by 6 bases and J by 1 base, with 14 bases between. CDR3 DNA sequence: TGTGCCAGCAGCCTGCGGGATGGTGGCACAGATACGCAGTATTTT. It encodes CASSLRDGGTDTQYF.

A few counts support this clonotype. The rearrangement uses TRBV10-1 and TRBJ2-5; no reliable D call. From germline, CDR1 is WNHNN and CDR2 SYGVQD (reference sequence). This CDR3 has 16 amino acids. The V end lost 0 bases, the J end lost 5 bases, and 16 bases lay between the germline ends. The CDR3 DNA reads TGCGCCAGCAGTGAGTCCTTCACGCAAGCGAGGGAGACCCAGTACTTC. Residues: CASSESFTQARETQYF.

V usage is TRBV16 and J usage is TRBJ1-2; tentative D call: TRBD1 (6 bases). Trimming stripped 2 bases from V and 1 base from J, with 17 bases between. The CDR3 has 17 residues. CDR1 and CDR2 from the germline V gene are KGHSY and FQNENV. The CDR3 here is CASSQTERQAFNYGYTF. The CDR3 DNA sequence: TGTGCCAGCAGCCAAACGGAGAGACAGGCATTTAACTATGGCTACACCTTC.

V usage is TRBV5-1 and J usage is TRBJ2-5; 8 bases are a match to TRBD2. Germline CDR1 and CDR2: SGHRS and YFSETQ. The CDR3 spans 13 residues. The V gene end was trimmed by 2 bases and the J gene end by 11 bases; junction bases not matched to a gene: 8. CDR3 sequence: CASSFYREGEQYF. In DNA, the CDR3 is TGCGCCAGCAGCTTCTACCGGGAGGGTGAGCAGTACTTC.

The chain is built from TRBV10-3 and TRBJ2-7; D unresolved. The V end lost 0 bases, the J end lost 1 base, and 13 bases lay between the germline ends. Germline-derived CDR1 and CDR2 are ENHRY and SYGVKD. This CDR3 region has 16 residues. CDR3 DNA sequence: TGTGCCATCAGTGAGTCGAGTTCCAGGCCATCCTACGAGCAGTACTTC. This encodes CAISESSSRPSYEQYF.

The CDR3 spells CSAYRETQYF. The CDR3 DNA sequence: TGCAGCGCATATAGGGAGACCCAGTACTTC. The chain joins TRBV29-1 to TRBJ2-5, with D unclear. Trimming cost V 7 bases and J 5 bases, with 8 bases left between them. The germline gives CDR1 SQVTM, CDR2 ANQGSEA. The CDR3 runs to 10 residues. Based on the CDR3 plus reference TRBV29-1 and TRBJ2-5, the full variable domain is SAVISQKPSRDICQRGTSLTIQCQVDSQVTMMFWYRQQPGQSLTLIATANQGSEATYESGFVIDKFPISRPNLTFSTLTVSNMSPEDSSIYLCSAYRETQYFGPGTRLLVL.

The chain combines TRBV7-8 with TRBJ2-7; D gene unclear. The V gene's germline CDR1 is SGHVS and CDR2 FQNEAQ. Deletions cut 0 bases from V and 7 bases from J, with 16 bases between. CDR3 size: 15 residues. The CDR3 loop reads CASSLASRLRREQYF. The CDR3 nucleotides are TGTGCCAGCAGCTTAGCTAGCAGGCTTAGGAGAGAGCAGTACTTC.

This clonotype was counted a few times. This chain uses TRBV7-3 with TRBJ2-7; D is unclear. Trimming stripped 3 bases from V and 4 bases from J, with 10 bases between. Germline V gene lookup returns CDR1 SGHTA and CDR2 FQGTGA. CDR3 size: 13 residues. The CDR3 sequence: CASSFSPIYEQYF. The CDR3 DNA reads TGTGCCAGCAGCTTTTCCCCTATATACGAGCAGTACTTC.

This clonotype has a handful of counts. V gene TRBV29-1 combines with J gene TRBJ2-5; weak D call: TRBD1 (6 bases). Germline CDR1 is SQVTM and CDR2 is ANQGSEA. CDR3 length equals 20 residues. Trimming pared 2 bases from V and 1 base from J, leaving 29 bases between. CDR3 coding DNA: TGCAGCGTTGAATACCGCCCACTAATTACAGCGACAGGTCCCCAAGAGACCCAGTACTTC. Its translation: CSVEYRPLITATGPQETQYF.

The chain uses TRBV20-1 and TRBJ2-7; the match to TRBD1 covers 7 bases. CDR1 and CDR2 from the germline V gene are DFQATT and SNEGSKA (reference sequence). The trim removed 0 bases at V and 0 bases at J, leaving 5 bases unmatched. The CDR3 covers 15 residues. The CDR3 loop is CSARDSGTVSYEQYF. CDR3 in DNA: TGCAGTGCTAGAGATTCTGGGACAGTCTCCTACGAGCAGTACTTC.

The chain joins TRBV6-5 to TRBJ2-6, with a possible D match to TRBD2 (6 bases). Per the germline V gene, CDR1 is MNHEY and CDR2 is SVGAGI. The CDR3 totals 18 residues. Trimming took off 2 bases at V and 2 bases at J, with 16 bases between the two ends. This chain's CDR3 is CASSYLSWGVTGANVLTF. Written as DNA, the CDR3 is TGTGCCAGCAGTTACCTCAGTTGGGGGGTTACTGGGGCCAACGTCCTGACTTTC.

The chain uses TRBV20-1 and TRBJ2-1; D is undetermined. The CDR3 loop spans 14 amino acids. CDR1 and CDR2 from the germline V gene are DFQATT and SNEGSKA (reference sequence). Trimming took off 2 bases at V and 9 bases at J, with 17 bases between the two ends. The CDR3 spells CSARSILRGTEQFF. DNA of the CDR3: TGCAGTGCTAGATCCATACTAAGAGGAACTGAGCAGTTCTTC.